This T cell receptor (beta chain) was obtained from a study of T cell repertoires in cytomegalovirus infection. Background on the study: In public TCR beta signatures, there were indications of both CMV infection and matching HLA type. The study, taken as a whole, reports: There were HLA-C-restricted CMV-specific TCR beta clonotypes dominating the ex vivo response. The cumulative frequency of public TCR beta families identified carriers of CMV plus the relevant HLA.

Per germline, CDR1 SGHRS and CDR2 YFSETQ. The CDR3 runs to 19 residues. The V end was cut by 0 bases, the J end by 2 bases, with 21 bases between. TCRdb reprocessed the reads with MiXCR, giving one entry per CDR3 protein. The top ten clones hold around an eighth of a sample with approximately 1,000,000 distinct CDR3 sequences, around 29% of them seen once. A remark on this clonotype: As yet, its antigen is unknown.

The J gene is TRBJ2-4, the V gene TRBV5-1; D is tentatively TRBD1 or TRBD2 (5 bases each). This receptor was obtained from a human donor in good health (CMV status not recorded). Some clones in this sample may be carry-over from other donors' samples. Source: cultured CD8+ T cells from PBMCs, taken from culture after CMV antigen stimulation. This chain's CDR3 is CASSLGDPGDLLTKNIQYF. CDR3 bases: TGCGCCAGCAGCTTGGGAGACCCCGGGGACCTTCTGACCAAAAACATTCAGTACTTC.